The clone carrying this T cell receptor beta chain was found a few times. Germline V gene lookup returns CDR1 SNHLY and CDR2 FYNNEI. The CDR3 is 14 amino acids. V shed 4 bases and J shed 2 bases, with 10 bases lying between them. The record originates from a study of patients and donors after allogeneic stem cell transplantation. MiXCR, run by TCRdb on the RT-PCR reads, gives a single entry per CDR3 protein. The sample yields roughly 230,000 distinct CDR3 sequences, roughly 13% seen once. This chain uses TRBV2 with TRBJ2-3; D not certain. This sequence originates from a human donor who was either an allogeneic HSCT recipient or a stem cell or donor lymphocyte infusion donor (not recorded which). It is not recorded whose cells these are; they may come from a transplant donor. Sample: blood, either unsorted or a sorted T cell fraction (not recorded which). CDR3 sequence reads: CASSAQRHTDTQYF. The CDR3 DNA reads as TGTGCCAGCAGTGCCCAGAGGCACACAGATACGCAGTATTTT.